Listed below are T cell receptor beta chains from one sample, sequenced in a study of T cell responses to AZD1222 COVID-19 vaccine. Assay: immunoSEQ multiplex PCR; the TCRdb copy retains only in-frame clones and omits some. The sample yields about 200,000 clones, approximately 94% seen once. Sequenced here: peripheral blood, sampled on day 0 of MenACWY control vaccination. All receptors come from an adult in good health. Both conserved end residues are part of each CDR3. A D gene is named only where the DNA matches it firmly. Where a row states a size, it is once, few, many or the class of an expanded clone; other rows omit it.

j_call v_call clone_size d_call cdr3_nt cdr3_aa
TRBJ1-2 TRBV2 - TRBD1 TGTGCCAGCGGAAAGAGGGGGGACAGCAACTATGGCTACACCTTC CASGKRGDSNYGYTF
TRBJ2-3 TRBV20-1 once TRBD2 TGCAGTGCTAGTCTTCCGGGACTAGCCGGAGATACGCAGTATTTT CSASLPGLAGDTQYF
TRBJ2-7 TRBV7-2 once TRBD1 TGTGCCAGCAGCCACCCAGGGGGTCCGTCCTACGAGCAGTACTTC CASSHPGGPSYEQYF
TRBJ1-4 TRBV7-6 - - TGTGCCAGCAGCTTAGGGGCAGGGGAGGCTGAAAAACTGTTTTTT CASSLGAGEAEKLFF
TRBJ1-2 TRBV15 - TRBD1 TGTGCCACCAGCAGAGATAGGGGGCAGGGAATAAGCTACACCTTC CATSRDRGQGISYTF
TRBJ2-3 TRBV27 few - TGTGCCAGCAGTCCCACCCTAAGGGGGGGCGGAACAGATACGCAGTATTTT CASSPTLRGGGTDTQYF
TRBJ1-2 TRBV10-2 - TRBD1 TGCGCCAGCAGCACCGACCCTCTACAGGGGACCTATGGCTACACCTTC CASSTDPLQGTYGYTF
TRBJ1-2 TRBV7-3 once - TGTGCCAGCAGCCCCACGCCACAGGATCCCTATGGCTACACCTTC CASSPTPQDPYGYTF
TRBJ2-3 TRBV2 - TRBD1 TGTGCCAGTCGACGACAGGGGGAGACAGATACGCAGTATTTT CASRRQGETDTQYF
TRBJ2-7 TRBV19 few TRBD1 TGTGCCAGTAGTATGGGGGGACAGGGGACTTACGAGCAGTACTTC CASSMGGQGTYEQYF
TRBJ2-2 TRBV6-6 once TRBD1 TGTGCCAGCAGTTACTCTACCAGGGGGACCGGGGAGCTGTTTTTT CASSYSTRGTGELFF
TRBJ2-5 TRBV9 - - TGTGCCAGCGCTCGGGTTGGGGGGGCCCAGGAGACCCAGTACTTC CASARVGGAQETQYF
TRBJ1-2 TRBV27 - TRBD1 TGTGCCAGCAGAAGGACAGGACCCTATGGCTACACCTTC CASRRTGPYGYTF
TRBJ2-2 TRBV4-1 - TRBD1 TGCGCCAGCAGCCCCGGACAGGAAGACACCGGGGAGCTGTTTTTT CASSPGQEDTGELFF
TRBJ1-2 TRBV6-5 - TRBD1 TGTGCCAGCCACGGGACAGGGCTCCGCCATGGCTACACCTTC CASHGTGLRHGYTF
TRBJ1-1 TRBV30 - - TGTGCCTGGAGTACGGGCACTGAAGCTTTCTTT CAWSTGTEAFF
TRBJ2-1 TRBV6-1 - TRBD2 TGTGCCAGCAGTGCCACTGGGACTGTCAGCGGGGGAGAGCAGTTCTTC CASSATGTVSGGEQFF
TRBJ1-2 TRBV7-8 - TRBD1 TGTGCCAGCAGCTTAATAGCCTCGGGACAGGGGTATGGCTACACCTTC CASSLIASGQGYGYTF
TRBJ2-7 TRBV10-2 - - TGCGCCAGCAGTGAGTCGACACCCTACGAGCAGTACTTC CASSESTPYEQYF
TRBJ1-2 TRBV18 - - TGTGCCAGCTCACCAACACGGGCTAACTATGGCTACACCTTC CASSPTRANYGYTF
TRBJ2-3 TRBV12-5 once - TGTGCTAGTTCCTTCGCGTCAGATACGCAGTATTTT CASSFASDTQYF
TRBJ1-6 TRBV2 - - TGTGCCAGCAGTGAGTCCGGAGTCCTGAGGTCACCCCTCCACTTT CASSESGVLRSPLHF
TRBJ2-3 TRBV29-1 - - TGCAGCGTCGATGAGGGGGTGGGCTTCACAGATACGCAGTATTTT CSVDEGVGFTDTQYF